These 21 T cell receptor beta chains share one sample of origin, sequenced in a study of shared clonotypes between healthy human individuals. Here immunoSEQ multiplex PCR was the method, and the copy in TCRdb shows in-frame clones only, minus some. The sample shows over 850,000 clones, around three quarters of them seen only once. Source material: memory CD4+ T cells from PBMCs. The sample's subset: CD45RA-negative fraction. Receptors were obtained from a man in his late teens or twenties in good health. Some clones in this sample may be carry-over from other donors' samples.

The gene calls are TRBV29-1 and TRBJ2-1; 7 bases are shared with TRBD2. The CDR3 spans 12 residues. The junction had 5 bases not matched to a gene; V was cut back by 4 bases and J by 8 bases. CDR1 is SQVTM and CDR2 is ANQGSEA in the germline V gene. The CDR3: CSVVPRGDEQFF. As DNA, the CDR3 is TGCAGCGTTGTCCCACGGGGGGATGAGCAGTTCTTC.

The rearrangement uses TRBV7-2 and TRBJ2-7; 10 positions agree with TRBD2. The junction had 6 bases not matched to a gene; V was cut back by 5 bases and J by 2 bases. From germline, CDR1 is SGHTA and CDR2 FQGNSA. The length of the CDR3 is 15 residues. The CDR3 protein is CASSINSGGTYEQYF. The CDR3 DNA reads TGTGCCAGCAGCATAAATAGCGGGGGGACCTACGAGCAGTACTTC.

The chain carries TRBV6-1 and TRBJ1-1; D ambiguous. The V gene lost 5 bases and the J gene lost 4 bases, with 11 bases spanning the gap. CDR3 length: 13 amino acids. Germline CDR1 is MNHNS and CDR2 is SASEGT. CDR3 in DNA: TGTGCCAGCAGTCTAGAGGTCGGCACTGAAGCTTTCTTT. Its translation is CASSLEVGTEAFF.

The CDR3 is CASDVTSNQPQHF. The DNA for the CDR3 is TGTGCCAGCGACGTGACGTCCAATCAGCCCCAGCATTTT. This rearrangement joins TRBV2 to TRBJ1-5; D not resolved. V was shortened by 8 bases and J by 3 bases, with 11 bases between the two germline ends. The CDR3 has 13 amino acids. Germline V gene lookup returns CDR1 SNHLY and CDR2 FYNNEI. The entire variable domain, with the rest obtained from reference TRBV2 and TRBJ1-5, is as follows: EPEVTQTPSHQVTQMGQEVILRCVPISNHLYFYWYRQILGQKVEFLVSFYNNEISEKSEIFDDQFSVERPDGSNFTLKIRSTKLEDSAMYFCASDVTSNQPQHFGDGTRLSIL.

J is TRBJ2-1 and V is TRBV27; D is unclear. This CDR3 contains 12 residues. Germline values: CDR1 MNHEY, CDR2 SMNVEV (reference sequence). Trimming shortened V by 8 bases and J by 4 bases, and 9 bases separated the two germline ends. Written as DNA, the CDR3 is TGTGCCAGCGCCAGATTATACAATGAGCAGTTCTTC. It is translated as CASARLYNEQFF.

In DNA form, the CDR3 reads TGTGCCAGCAGTGATGAGGGGGGACTAGGGACGAGTCAGTTCTTC. This encodes CASSDEGGLGTSQFF. The J gene is TRBJ2-1, the V gene TRBV2, with 8 nucleotides matching TRBD2. The CDR3 extends over 15 amino acids. The V gene end was trimmed by 3 bases and the J gene end by 13 bases; junction bases not matched to a gene: 14. CDR1 is SNHLY, CDR2 FYNNEI, per germline.

This clone was seen at least ten times. The chain joins TRBV2 to TRBJ2-7; TRBD1 is a possible D gene (6 bases). Germline CDR1 SNHLY, CDR2 FYNNEI. The germline V and J ends were trimmed by 7 bases and 2 bases, with 12 bases remaining between them. The CDR3 extends over 13 amino acids. Here the CDR3 reads CASMRQGTYEQYF. In DNA, the CDR3 is TGTGCCAGCATGAGGCAGGGGACCTACGAGCAGTACTTC.

About this clone itself: A much larger clonotype is one base distant, so this may be a read error. This sample also contains other DNA sequences that code for the same CDR3. This chain links TRBV2 with TRBJ2-3, with TRBD2 identical over 11 bases. CDR1 and CDR2 (germline): SNHLY, FYNNEI. There are 15 residues in the CDR3. The V gene end was trimmed by 4 bases and the J gene end by 2 bases; junction bases not matched to a gene: 2. The CDR3 sequence: CASSGLAGFTDTQYF. In DNA form, the CDR3 reads TGTGCCAGCAGTGGACTAGCGGGATTCACAGATACGCAGTATTTT. The full variable domain, completed using reference TRBV2 and TRBJ2-3, is EPEVTQTPSHQVTQMGQEVILRCVPISNHLYFYWYRQILGQKVEFLVSFYNNEISEKSEIFDDQFSVERPDGSNFTLKIRSTKLEDSAMYFCASSGLAGFTDTQYFGPGTRLTVL.

This chain links TRBV6-5 with TRBJ2-7, with D possibly being TRBD2 (5 bases). The CDR3 sequence is 14 residues long. The germline CDR1 and CDR2 sequences are MNHEY and SVGAGI. V gave up 5 bases and J gave up 6 bases, with 17 bases separating them. CDR3 DNA sequence: TGTGCCAGCAGTGAAGACTGGGAGTTGGGCGAGCAGTACTTC. This gives the protein CASSEDWELGEQYF.

This clone was observed a single time. The J gene is TRBJ2-7, the V gene TRBV6-1; 10 positions match TRBD2. Germline assignment: CDR1 MNHNS and CDR2 SASEGT. The CDR3 is 15 amino acids. V trimming: 2 bases; J trimming: 3 bases; junction bases outside the gene matches: 4. The CDR3 is CASSEQGLAVYEQYF. CDR3 in DNA: TGTGCCAGCAGTGAACAAGGACTAGCGGTCTACGAGCAGTACTTC.

The chain employs TRBV10-3 and TRBJ1-4; no definite D call. This CDR3 has 14 amino acids. V lost 3 bases, J lost 4 bases, and 9 bases lay in between. The germline V gene has CDR1 ENHRY and CDR2 SYGVKD. The CDR3 is CAISEVGDNEKLFF. DNA for the CDR3: TGTGCCATCAGTGAAGTTGGGGATAATGAAAAACTGTTTTTT.

This chain connects TRBV11-2 to TRBJ2-1; D is unclear. Per germline, CDR1 SGHAT and CDR2 FQNNGV. Trimming shortened V by 4 bases and J by 4 bases, and 14 bases separated the two germline ends. The CDR3 has 15 amino acids. In DNA form, the CDR3 reads TGTGCCAGCAGCTCTACCAGAGGCCTATACAATGAGCAGTTCTTC. The encoded protein is CASSSTRGLYNEQFF.

A single count supports this clone. The chain joins TRBV7-3 to TRBJ2-5, with 11 bases that match TRBD2. The CDR3 length is 15 residues. V was clipped by 5 bases and J by 2 bases; unmatched bases: 4. The germline gives CDR1 SGHTA, CDR2 FQGTGA. Written as DNA, the CDR3 is TGTGCCAGCAGCGCGGGACTAGCGGAACAAGAGACCCAGTACTTC. Protein product: CASSAGLAEQETQYF. The variable domain in full, completed from reference TRBV7-3 and TRBJ2-5, reads GAGVSQTPSNKVTEKGKYVELRCDPISGHTALYWYRQSLGQGPEFLIYFQGTGAADDSGLPNDRFFAVRPEGSVSTLKIQRTERGDSAVYLCASSAGLAEQETQYFGPGTRLLVL.

This chain uses TRBV29-1 with TRBJ2-1; tentative D call: TRBD2 (6 bases). V gave up 7 bases and J gave up 4 bases, with 14 bases separating them. This CDR3 region has 13 residues. The germline gives CDR1 SQVTM, CDR2 ANQGSEA. In nucleotides, the CDR3 is TGCAGCGCCTCGGGACTTTTTTACAATGAGCAGTTCTTC. Its translation: CSASGLFYNEQFF.

This rearrangement joins TRBV5-1 to TRBJ1-4, with D possibly matching TRBD1 (5 bases). V lost 0 bases and J lost 7, with 16 bases in between. This CDR3 has 16 residues. Germline CDR1 SGHRS, CDR2 YFSETQ. The CDR3 loop reads CASSLGTNDRAEKLFF. The CDR3 DNA reads as TGCGCCAGCAGCTTGGGGACAAACGACAGAGCTGAAAAACTGTTTTTT.

In this sample, this clone turned up once. The chain recombines TRBV5-1 with TRBJ2-7, with D perhaps matching TRBD1 (6 bases). The CDR3 contains 15 residues. Germline V gene lookup returns CDR1 SGHRS and CDR2 YFSETQ. Trimming took off 4 bases at V and 2 bases at J, with 16 bases between the two ends. CDR3 protein: CASSVGQQNPYEQYF. CDR3 coding DNA: TGCGCCAGCAGCGTCGGACAGCAGAACCCCTACGAGCAGTACTTC.

This chain connects TRBV2 to TRBJ2-5; 7 bases fit TRBD2. With 7 bases clipped from V and 4 bases from J, the junction kept 12 bases outside the gene matches. The CDR3 has 15 amino acids. Germline loops: CDR1 SNHLY, CDR2 FYNNEI. The CDR3 here is CASIRDRTGGETQYF. The CDR3 nucleotides are TGTGCCAGCATTAGGGACCGAACGGGGGGAGAGACCCAGTACTTC.

The chain carries TRBV18 and TRBJ2-7; TRBD2 aligns across 10 bases. Trimming cost V 3 bases and J 2 bases; bases outside gene matches: 16. Germline V gene data show CDR1 as KGHSH and CDR2 as LQKENI. The CDR3 length is 19 residues. For the CDR3, the DNA is TGTGCCAGCTCACCCGTTTATCTAAGCGGGAGGGAAGGGGCCTACGAGCAGTACTTC. It yields the protein CASSPVYLSGREGAYEQYF.

The rearrangement links TRBV6-5 to TRBJ1-1; no definite D call. Germline values: CDR1 MNHEY, CDR2 SVGAGI. V was pared by 0 bases and J by 1 base, with 9 bases between. There are 15 residues in the CDR3. The chain's CDR3 is CASSYSVLRNTEAFF. The CDR3, as DNA: TGTGCCAGCAGTTACTCGGTCTTGAGGAACACTGAAGCTTTCTTT.

The V call is TRBV28, the J call TRBJ2-3; tentative D call: TRBD1 (5 bases). The CDR3 covers 15 residues. Germline CDR1 MDHEN, CDR2 SYDVKM. The V end was cut by 4 bases, the J end by 1 base, with 12 bases between. CDR3 loop: CASSSQDKGTDTQYF. DNA for the CDR3: TGTGCCAGCAGTTCGCAGGACAAAGGCACAGATACGCAGTATTTT.

This clone has a handful of counts. This chain joins TRBV28 and TRBJ2-5; D is unclear. Germline CDR1 and CDR2: MDHEN and SYDVKM. CDR3 size: 13 residues. V lost 3 bases and J lost 1, with 6 bases in between. CDR3 DNA: TGTGCCAGCAGTTTTTACCCCCAAGAGACCCAGTACTTC. Its protein product is CASSFYPQETQYF. Using reference TRBV28 and TRBJ2-5 for the parts outside the CDR3, the full variable domain is DVKVTQSSRYLVKRTGEKVFLECVQDMDHENMFWYRQDPGLGLRLIYFSYDVKMKEKGDIPEGYSVSREKKERFSLILESASTNQTSMYLCASSFYPQETQYFGPGTRLLVL.